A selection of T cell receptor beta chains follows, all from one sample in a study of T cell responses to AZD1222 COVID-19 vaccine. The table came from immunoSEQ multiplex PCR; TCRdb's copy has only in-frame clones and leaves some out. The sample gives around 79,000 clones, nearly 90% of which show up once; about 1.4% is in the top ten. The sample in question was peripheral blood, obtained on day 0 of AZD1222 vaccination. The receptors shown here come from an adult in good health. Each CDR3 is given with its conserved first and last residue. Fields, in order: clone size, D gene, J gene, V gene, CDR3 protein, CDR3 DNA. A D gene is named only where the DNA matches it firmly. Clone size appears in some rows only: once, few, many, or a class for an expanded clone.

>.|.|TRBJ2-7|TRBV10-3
CAISSSLFLPEQYF
TGTGCCATCAGTAGCTCCCTTTTCCTCCCCGAGCAGTACTTC
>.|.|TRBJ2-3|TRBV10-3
CAISEPRGLATDTQYF
TGTGCCATCAGTGAGCCTCGCGGACTGGCCACAGATACGCAGTATTTT
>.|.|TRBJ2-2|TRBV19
CASSSRVHTGELFF
TGTGCCAGTAGTTCTCGAGTCCACACCGGGGAGCTGTTTTTT
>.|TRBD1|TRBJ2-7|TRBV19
CASRRWGQETYEQYF
TGTGCCAGTAGGCGCTGGGGACAGGAGACCTACGAGCAGTACTTC
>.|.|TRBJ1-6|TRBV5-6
CASSLMGTGNSPLHF
TGTGCCAGCAGCTTGATGGGCACAGGGAATTCACCCCTCCACTTT
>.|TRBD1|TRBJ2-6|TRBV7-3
CASSSAGGSGANVLTF
TGTGCCAGCAGCTCCGCAGGGGGCTCTGGGGCCAACGTCCTGACTTTC
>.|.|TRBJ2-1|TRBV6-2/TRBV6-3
CASSMRPYVYNEQFF
TGTGCCAGCAGCATGAGGCCTTATGTATACAATGAGCAGTTCTTC
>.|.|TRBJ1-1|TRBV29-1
CSVGGDTEAFF
TGCAGCGTTGGTGGAGACACTGAAGCTTTCTTT
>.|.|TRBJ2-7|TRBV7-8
CASGTSPYEQYF
TGTGCCAGCGGGACATCCCCTTACGAGCAGTACTTC
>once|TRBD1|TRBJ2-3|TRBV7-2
CASSLGGAGGKNVGTQYF
TGTGCCAGCAGCTTAGGGGGGGCAGGGGGCAAAAACGTGGGTACGCAGTATTTT
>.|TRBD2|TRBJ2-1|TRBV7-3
CASSLEGGPYNEQFF
TGTGCCAGCAGCTTAGAGGGAGGGCCCTACAATGAGCAGTTCTTC
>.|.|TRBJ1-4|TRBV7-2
CASSLRADGGGLFF
TGTGCCAGCAGCTTGCGCGCGGATGGGGGGGGACTGTTTTTT
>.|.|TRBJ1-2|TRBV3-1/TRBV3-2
CASSSPTLLGYTF
TGTGCCAGCAGCTCTCCCACGTTGCTGGGCTACACCTTC
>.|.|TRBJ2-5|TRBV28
CASTSSSAAQETQYF
TGTGCCAGCACCTCCAGTTCGGCAGCACAAGAGACCCAGTACTTC
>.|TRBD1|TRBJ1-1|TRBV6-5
CATDRGLNTEAFF
TGTGCCACCGACAGGGGCCTGAACACTGAAGCTTTCTTT
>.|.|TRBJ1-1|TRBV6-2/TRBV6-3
CASSRHRANTPSGF
TGTGCCAGCAGTAGACACAGGGCTAACACCCCATCCGGCTTT
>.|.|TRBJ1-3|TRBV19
CASSADGGNTIYF
TGTGCCAGTAGTGCCGACGGTGGAAACACCATATATTTT
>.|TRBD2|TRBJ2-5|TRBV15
CATSRGPGTSGRYQETQYF
TGTGCCACCAGCAGAGGACCCGGGACTAGCGGGAGGTACCAAGAGACCCAGTACTTC
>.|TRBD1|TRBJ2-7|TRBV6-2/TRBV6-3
CASSYGGRGLGEQYF
TGTGCCAGCAGTTACGGGGGCAGGGGGCTGGGCGAGCAGTACTTC
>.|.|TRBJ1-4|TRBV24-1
CATSDCGDRPNEKLFF
TGTGCCACCAGTGACTGCGGTGACAGACCTAATGAAAAACTGTTTTTT
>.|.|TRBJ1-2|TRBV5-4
CASSFQGSSYGYTF
TGTGCCAGCAGCTTTCAGGGTTCATCCTATGGCTACACCTTC
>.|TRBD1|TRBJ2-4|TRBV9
CASSARDRGHIQYF
TGTGCCAGCAGCGCCCGGGACAGGGGGCACATTCAGTACTTC
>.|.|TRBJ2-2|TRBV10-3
CAIRGEGANTGELFF
TGTGCCATCAGAGGAGAAGGCGCGAACACCGGGGAGCTGTTTTTT
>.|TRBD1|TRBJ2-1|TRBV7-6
CASSFGTDYNEQFF
TGTGCCAGCAGCTTCGGGACAGATTACAATGAGCAGTTCTTC
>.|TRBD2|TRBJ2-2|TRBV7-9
CASSQGLEGTGELFF
TGTGCCAGCAGCCAGGGACTAGAGGGCACCGGGGAGCTGTTTTTT
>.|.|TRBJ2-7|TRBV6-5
CASTPTSAEQYF
TGTGCCAGCACCCCGACTAGTGCGGAGCAGTACTTC
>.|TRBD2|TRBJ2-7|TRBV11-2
CASRGLAGGPHEQYF
TGTGCCAGCAGGGGACTAGCGGGAGGGCCCCACGAGCAGTACTTC
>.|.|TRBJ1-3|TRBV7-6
CASSSLDIRSGNTIYF
TGTGCCAGCAGCTCGTTGGACATCCGCTCTGGAAACACCATATATTTT
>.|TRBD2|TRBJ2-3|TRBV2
CATGTSGRPLTDTQYF
TGTGCCACCGGGACTAGCGGGAGGCCACTCACAGATACGCAGTATTTT
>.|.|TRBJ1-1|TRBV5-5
CASSLAPGNTEAFF
TGTGCCAGCAGCTTGGCCCCGGGGAACACTGAAGCTTTCTTT